This T cell receptor beta chain stems from a study of cytomegalovirus exposure and HLA in healthy donors. Regarding the study as a whole: TCR beta sequences reportedly predicted the HLA-A and HLA-B alleles of most subjects accurately.

Healthy individuals who donated bone marrow served as the donors. Donors likely had unrecorded immune exposures despite being nominally healthy when sampled. Notes on this clone: No antigen is known for it.

Amplification used 60 Vbeta primers and 13 Jbeta primers. Clones were read by immunoSEQ multiplex PCR, and TCRdb kept only the in-frame ones, dropping some. This table lists 100,000 to 150,000 clones. Germline lookup yields CDR1 ENHRY and CDR2 SYGVKD. With 4 bases clipped from V and 1 base from J, the junction kept 3 bases outside the gene matches. This CDR3 spans 15 amino acids. The sequence derives from a man younger than 45 in good health and CMV-seronegative. Specimen: PBMCs. This sequence joins TRBV10-3 and TRBJ2-2; 7 nucleotides agree with TRBD2. CDR3 residues: CAISVGGMNTGELFF. DNA of the CDR3: TGTGCCATCAGTGTCGGGGGGATGAACACCGGGGAGCTGTTTTTT.